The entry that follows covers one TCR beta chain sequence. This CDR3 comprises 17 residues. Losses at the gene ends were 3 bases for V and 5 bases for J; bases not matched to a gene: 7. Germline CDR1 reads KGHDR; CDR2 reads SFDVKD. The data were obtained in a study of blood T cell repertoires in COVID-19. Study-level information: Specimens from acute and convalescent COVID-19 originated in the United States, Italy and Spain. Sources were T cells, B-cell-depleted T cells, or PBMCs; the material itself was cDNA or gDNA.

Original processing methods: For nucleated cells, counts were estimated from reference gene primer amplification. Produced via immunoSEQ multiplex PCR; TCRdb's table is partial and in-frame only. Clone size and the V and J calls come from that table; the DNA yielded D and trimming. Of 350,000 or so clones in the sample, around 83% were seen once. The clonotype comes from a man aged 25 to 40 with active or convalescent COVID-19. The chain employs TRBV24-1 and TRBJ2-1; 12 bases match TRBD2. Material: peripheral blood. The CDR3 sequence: CATSDATSGSVNNEQFF. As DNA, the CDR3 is TGTGCCACCAGTGATGCGACTAGCGGGAGTGTGAACAATGAGCAGTTCTTC.